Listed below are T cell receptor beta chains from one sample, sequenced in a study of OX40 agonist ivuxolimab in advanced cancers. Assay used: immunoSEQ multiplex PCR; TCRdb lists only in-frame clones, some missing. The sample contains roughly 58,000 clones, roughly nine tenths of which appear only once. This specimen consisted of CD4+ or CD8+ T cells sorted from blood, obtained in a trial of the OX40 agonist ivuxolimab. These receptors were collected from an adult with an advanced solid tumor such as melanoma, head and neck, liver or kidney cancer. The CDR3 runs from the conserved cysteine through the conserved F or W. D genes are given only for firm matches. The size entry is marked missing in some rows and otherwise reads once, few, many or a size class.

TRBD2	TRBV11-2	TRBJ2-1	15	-	CASSLAGNTFGEQFF	TGTGCCAGCAGTTTAGCGGGGAACACGTTTGGTGAGCAGTTCTTC
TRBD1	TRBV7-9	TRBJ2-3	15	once	CASSLAGQGTDTQYF	TGTGCCAGCAGCTTAGCGGGACAGGGCACAGATACGCAGTATTTT
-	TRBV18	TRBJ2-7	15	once	CASSQSGSIRYEQYF	TGTGCCAGCTCACAAAGCGGGTCCATTAGGTACGAGCAGTACTTC
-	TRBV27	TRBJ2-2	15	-	CASSLSGANTGELFF	TGTGCCAGCAGTTTAAGTGGGGCTAACACCGGGGAGCTGTTTTTT
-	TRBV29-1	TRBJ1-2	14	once	CSVEEQTNTYGYTF	TGCAGCGTTGAAGAACAGACTAATACGTATGGCTACACCTTC
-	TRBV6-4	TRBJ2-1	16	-	CASSDSRTGVKNEQFF	TGTGCCAGCAGTGACTCCAGGACGGGAGTAAAGAATGAGCAGTTCTTC
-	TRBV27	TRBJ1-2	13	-	CASSLTGSYGYTF	TGCGCCAGCAGTTTAACAGGATCCTATGGCTACACCTTC
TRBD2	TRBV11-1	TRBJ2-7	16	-	CASSLAGLAGDIWKYF	TGTGCCAGCAGCTTAGCGGGACTAGCGGGAGATATTTGGAAGTACTTC
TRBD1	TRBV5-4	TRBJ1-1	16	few	CASSFGQGRMNTEAFF	TGTGCCAGCAGCTTTGGACAGGGTAGGATGAACACTGAAGCTTTCTTT
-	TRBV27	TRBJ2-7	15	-	CASSLMGVPSYEQYF	TGTGCCAGCAGTTTGATGGGCGTCCCCTCATACGAGCAGTACTTC
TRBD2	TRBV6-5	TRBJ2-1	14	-	CASSPKLADNEQFF	TGTGCCAGCAGCCCGAAGCTAGCGGACAATGAGCAGTTCTTC
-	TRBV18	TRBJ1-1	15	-	CASSPLLGANTEAFF	TGTGCCAGCTCACCACTCTTGGGGGCCAACACTGAAGCTTTCTTT
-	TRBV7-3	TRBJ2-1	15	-	CASSLWGSSYNEQFF	TGTGCCAGCAGCTTATGGGGGAGCTCCTACAATGAGCAGTTCTTC
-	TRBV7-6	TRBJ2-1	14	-	CASSLAGHYNEQFF	TGTGCCAGCAGCTTAGCGGGCCACTACAATGAGCAGTTCTTC
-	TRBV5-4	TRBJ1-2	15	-	CASSFAGLAGGGYTF	TGTGCCAGCAGTTTCGCAGGCCTGGCGGGTGGTGGCTACACCTTC
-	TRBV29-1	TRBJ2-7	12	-	CSAVDRTYEQYF	TGCAGCGCGGTGGACAGAACCTACGAGCAGTACTTC
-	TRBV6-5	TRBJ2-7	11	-	CASSYSIEQYF	TGTGCCAGCAGTTACAGTATCGAGCAGTACTTC
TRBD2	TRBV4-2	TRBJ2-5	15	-	CASRETSGSQETQYF	TGTGCCAGCAGAGAAACTAGCGGTTCTCAAGAGACCCAGTACTTC
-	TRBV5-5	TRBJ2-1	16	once	CASSTDTGLAYNEQFF	TGTGCCAGCAGCACGGACACAGGGCTTGCCTACAATGAGCAGTTCTTC
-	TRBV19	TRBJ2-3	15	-	CASSPRLEGVDTQYF	TGTGCCAGTAGTCCAAGACTAGAAGGAGTAGATACGCAGTATTTT
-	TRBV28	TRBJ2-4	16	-	CASSFVRANSKNIQYF	TGTGCCAGCAGTTTTGTTCGAGCTAATTCTAAAAACATTCAGTACTTC
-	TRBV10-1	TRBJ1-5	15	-	CASRTSSYSNQPQHF	TGCGCCAGCAGGACCTCGAGTTATAGCAATCAGCCCCAGCATTTT
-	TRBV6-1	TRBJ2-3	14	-	CASSEVTLTDTQYF	TGTGCCAGCAGTGAAGTGACCCTCACAGATACGCAGTATTTT
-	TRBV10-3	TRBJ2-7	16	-	CAISEPGHPSSYEQYF	TGTGCCATCAGCGAACCGGGACATCCGAGCTCCTACGAGCAGTACTTC
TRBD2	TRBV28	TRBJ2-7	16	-	CASSSPQRGSVYEQYF	TGTGCCAGCAGTTCCCCTCAGCGCGGGAGTGTATACGAGCAGTACTTC
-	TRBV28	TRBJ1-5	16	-	CASSFRGAESNQPQHF	TGTGCCAGCAGTTTCAGGGGCGCAGAAAGCAATCAGCCCCAGCATTTT
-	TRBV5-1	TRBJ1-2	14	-	CASSPDGRGEGYTF	TGCGCCAGCAGCCCGGACGGACGAGGGGAGGGCTACACCTTC